This TCR beta chain was sequenced in a study of T cells in Graves' hyperthyroidism and ophthalmopathy (dated by TCRdb to the late 2010s). Context from the whole study: Peripheral blood was sampled at the time of initial diagnosis, prior to any treatment. According to the paper, TCR Vbeta CDR3 sequencing was carried out on over 130 peripheral blood samples, which came from approximately 43 ophthalmopathy, around 74 hyperthyroidism and approximately 17 progressor patients. An independent validation cohort of under 20 hyperthyroidism patients and approximately 15 patients who later progressed to ophthalmopathy tested prospective prediction of ophthalmopathy. TCR V-J signatures able to tell the groups apart were searched for in a discovery cohort of some 97 patients, of whom 43 had Graves' ophthalmopathy and roughly 57 had stable Graves' hyperthyroidism. Thyroid tissue and blood T-cell repertoires from six or seven Graves' hyperthyroidism patients were also compared in the study. The approximately 95 discovery patients were divided at random into training and test sets in a 7:3 ratio. Once sampling was done, hyperthyroidism patients were given methimazole at a starting dose of 30 mg daily, whereas ophthalmopathy patients were given high-dose intravenous methylprednisolone. Study-level results and caveats: Blood samples also contained most of the expanded thyroid clonotypes (frequency above 0.001), which suggests that blood repertoires may reflect thyroid immune responses. In cross-validation, a model built on a 13 V-J signature told ophthalmopathy apart from stable hyperthyroidism with approximately 90% sensitivity and roughly 83% specificity, and in testing the same model reached 80%/75%. No statistical method was used to fix the sample size in advance, and group allocation was not hidden from the investigators. In validation, the model predicted progression to ophthalmopathy a median of about 5.9 months before onset, with over 60% sensitivity and roughly 72% specificity.

Moderately to severely active disease, a Clinical Activity Score of at least 3, a NOSPECS grade of at least 4, and a duration under 3 months were present in ophthalmopathy patients. The study excluded patients with uncontrolled infections, other autoimmune diseases, pregnancy or lactation. Diagnoses relied on clinical symptoms, serum thyroxine and TRAb, thyroid ultrasound and orbital computed tomography. PBMCs were separated from roughly 9.6 ml of fresh peripheral blood using Ficoll-Paque density gradient centrifugation. Total RNA was extracted with Trizol reagent, and quality was checked on an Agilent 2100 Bioanalyzer. The table lists this clonotype with a few counts. There is no known antigen for this receptor. Base qualities were left out, and no much larger clone turns up one base away. Amplification of TCR beta CDR3 regions was carried out from RNA transcripts. The TCR CDR3 was subjected to a first round of RT-PCR using the HTBI primer set and the Qiagen OneStep RT-PCR kit. Libraries were constructed in a second round of multiplex PCR, after which size selection and purification were carried out. Paired-end sequencing of the libraries was performed with 100 bp reads on an Illumina HiSeq2000. The paper's processing steps were these. SOAPnuke was used to process the raw data, with reads discarded if the reads contained adapters or uncalled bases, had a mean Phred below 15, or lacked an exact constant-primer or identifier match. COPE v1.2.5 was used to merge the high-quality paired reads, and each unique nucleotide sequence was defined as a clonotype. MiTCR v1.1 was used to align clonotypes to the IMGT TRBV, TRBD and TRBJ reference segments. The analysis included only V-J combinations with a frequency above 0.0001, which together covered more than 98% of the repertoires. The TCS score was defined as F50 (clonal expansion) divided by E x V (chaos), with BLOSUM62-based TCRdist calculated between CDR3 peptides within each V-J. Welch's t-statistics and random forest reduced 450 to 600 V-J features to 13, which were used in a naive Bayes classifier (R e1071). TCRdb took the public reads, trimmed them with fastp at Q25, ran MiXCR for clone calling and kept in-frame beta chains. Each record represents a unique CDR3 protein, reported with the most common genes and DNA among its rows. TCRdb, not the original authors, processed these V and J calls. For this sample the table gives about 640,000 distinct CDR3 sequences, of which about 20% were detected only once. Jointly, the top ten make up 34% of the sample.

Material for sequencing was blood. The receptor was isolated from a man between 25 and 39 years old with Graves' ophthalmopathy.

The CDR3 protein: CASSQENGDRGGEQYF. The sequenced DNA: TGCGCCAGCAGCCAAGAAAACGGGGACAGGGGGGGCGAGCAGTACTTC. The chain was built from TRBV4-1 and TRBJ2-7, with 11 bases matching TRBD1. The V end gives up 0 bases and the J end 6 bases, leaving 7 bases in the junction not matched to a gene. The CDR3, from cysteine to phenylalanine, totals 16 residues. Only the CDR3 portion is preserved as DNA: 48 bases, with reading frame beginning at the first base. CDR1 and CDR2, looked up from the germline V gene, are MGHRA and YSYEKL.